This note documents a single T cell receptor (beta chain) sequence. Patients at the Seattle site were enrolled during active infection and followed longitudinally. In the authors' methods: Quantification of nucleated cells was approximated via reference gene primer amplification. Method: immunoSEQ multiplex PCR; TCRdb's copy keeps in-frame clones and lacks some. V, J and clone size were drawn from that table, and D and trimming were deduced from the DNA. Of under 200,000 clones in the sample, around 85% are singletons; the top ten hold under 0.95%. The source of the sample is a study of blood T cell repertoires in COVID-19. The receptor's source is a man aged 55 to 70 with COVID-19, enrolled during active disease. The sequenced material came from peripheral blood.

The CDR3 DNA is TGTGCCAGCAGCCCCAGGACAGGATGGAATGAAAAACTGTTTTTT. Translation: CASSPRTGWNEKLFF. The V call is TRBV5-5, the J call TRBJ1-4, with 7 bases aligning to TRBD1. Germline V gene sequence: CDR1 SGHKS, CDR2 YYEKEE (reference sequence). CDR3 length equals 15 residues. Germline trimming cut 4 bases from V and 5 bases from J; bases unmatched to any gene: 8. Full variable domain (remainder filled in from reference TRBV5-5 and TRBJ1-4): DAGVTQSPTHLIKTRGQQVTLRCSPISGHKSVSWYQQVLGQGPQFIFQYYEKEERGRGNFPDRFSARQFPNYSSELNVNALLLGDSALYLCASSPRTGWNEKLFFGSGTQLSVL.